This passage covers 19 T cell receptor beta chains from one sample sequenced in a study of shared clonotypes between healthy human individuals. Only in-frame clones appear in the TCRdb table, and some are missing; sequencing was by immunoSEQ multiplex PCR. The sample yields about a million clones, around 76% seen once. Material for sequencing was memory CD4+ T cells sorted from blood. Described subset: CD45RA-negative fraction. Source of these receptors: a man younger than 35 in good health.

V usage is TRBV6-1 and J usage is TRBJ1-4; the D gene is possibly TRBD1 (6 bases). The CDR3 spans 14 residues. Germline CDR1 MNHNS, CDR2 SASEGT. V was shortened by 1 base and J by 8 bases, with 11 bases between the two germline ends. In nucleotides, the CDR3 is TGTGCCAGCAGTGAAGGGGGGCGAGAAGAAAAACTGTTTTTT. Translated: CASSEGGREEKLFF.

This clone was picked up one time. This rearrangement joins TRBV9 to TRBJ2-1; TRBD2 is a possible D gene (5 bases). The germline gives CDR1 SGDLS, CDR2 YYNGEE. Trimming took 0 bases from V and 3 from J, leaving 13 bases between them. The CDR3 loop spans 16 amino acids. This chain's CDR3 is CASSVGTEADYNEQFF. CDR3 DNA: TGTGCCAGCAGCGTAGGGACGGAGGCCGACTACAATGAGCAGTTCTTC. Full variable domain (remainder filled in from reference TRBV9 and TRBJ2-1): DSGVTQTPKHLITATGQRVTLRCSPRSGDLSVYWYQQSLDQGLQFLIQYYNGEERAKGNILERFSAQQFPDLHSELNLSSLELGDSALYFCASSVGTEADYNEQFFGPGTRLTVL.

This clone was counted between two and nine times. This chain's CDR3 is CSVRRDRGRNTEAFF. CDR3 nucleotide sequence: TGCAGCGTTCGGCGGGACAGGGGGCGGAACACTGAAGCTTTCTTT. V and J are TRBV29-1 and TRBJ1-1, with 12 bases that match TRBD1. The length of the CDR3 is 15 residues. Germline CDR1 SQVTM, CDR2 ANQGSEA. Unmatched junction bases numbered 5, after V lost 5 bases and J lost 1 base.

V gene TRBV27 combines with J gene TRBJ1-2, with a possible D match to TRBD1 (6 bases). The CDR3 is 13 amino acids. CDR1 MNHEY and CDR2 SMNVEV come from the germline V gene (reference sequence). Trimming took off 4 bases at V and 13 bases at J, with 19 bases between the two ends. This CDR3 reads CASSSGRTGTATF. CDR3 in DNA: TGTGCCAGCAGTTCCGGAAGAACAGGGACTGCCACCTTC.

The V and J genes are TRBV6-5 and TRBJ2-7, with 8 nucleotides matching TRBD1. This CDR3 region has 15 residues. CDR1 and CDR2 (germline): MNHEY, SVGAGI. J gave up 4 bases and V 2 bases, and 7 bases lay outside the gene matches. The CDR3 nucleotides read TGTGCCAGCAGTTACACCGGGACAGGCCAATACGAGCAGTACTTC. This encodes CASSYTGTGQYEQYF.

The chain combines TRBV10-3 with TRBJ2-3; D is perhaps TRBD1 (6 bases). V lost 3 bases and J lost 0, with 10 bases in between. Germline assignment: CDR1 ENHRY and CDR2 SYGVKD. The CDR3 sequence is 15 residues long. CDR3 region: CAISDKGTSTDTQYF. The CDR3 DNA follows: TGTGCCATCAGTGATAAGGGGACAAGCACAGATACGCAGTATTTT.

This clone turned up a few times. The V and J genes are TRBV30 and TRBJ1-1; D might be TRBD1 (5 bases). This CDR3 is built from 13 residues. The germline V and J ends were trimmed by 1 base and 3 bases, with 9 bases remaining between them. The V gene's germline CDR1 is GTSNPN and CDR2 SVGIG (reference sequence). The CDR3 spells CAWSGDLDTEAFF. CDR3 DNA sequence: TGTGCCTGGAGTGGGGACTTGGACACTGAAGCTTTCTTT.

This clone was seen just once. This rearrangement joins TRBV25-1 to TRBJ1-2; the match to TRBD1 covers 7 bases. This CDR3 contains 14 residues. Germline assignment: CDR1 MGHDK and CDR2 SYGVNS. The J segment lost 4 bases and the V segment lost 3 bases, leaving 5 bases of the junction unmatched. CDR3 nucleotide sequence: TGTGCCAGCAGTGATATTGACAGGGCCTATGGCTACACCTTC. Translating it yields CASSDIDRAYGYTF.

V gene TRBV7-3 combines with J gene TRBJ2-5; D is perhaps TRBD1 (5 bases). This CDR3 region has 16 residues. Germline V lookup: CDR1 SGHTA, CDR2 FQGTGA. The V and J ends lost 2 bases and 1 base respectively, with 14 bases between them. CDR3 nucleotides: TGTGCCAGCAGCTTAGGGTTGCAGGGCGGCCAAGAGACCCAGTACTTC. Its protein is CASSLGLQGGQETQYF.

The gene calls are TRBV11-2 and TRBJ2-5, with D perhaps TRBD2 (5 bases). The CDR3 extends over 14 amino acids. Germline V CDR1 and CDR2: SGHAT, FQNNGV. The V and J ends lost 1 base and 3 bases respectively, with 9 bases between them. As DNA, the CDR3 is TGTGCCAGCAGCTTAGTTCCGCGGGAAGAGACCCAGTACTTC. Translating gives CASSLVPREETQYF.

The chain joins TRBV27 to TRBJ2-7; possibly TRBD2 for D (6 bases). V lost 8 bases and J lost 2, with 16 bases in between. The CDR3 is 14 residues long. CDR1 and CDR2 (germline): MNHEY, SMNVEV (reference sequence). CDR3 sequence: CASSPGLLTYEQYF. CDR3 sequence (DNA): TGTGCCAGCTCGCCGGGACTCTTAACCTACGAGCAGTACTTC.

The chain combines TRBV30 with TRBJ1-3; D uncertain. This CDR3 has 17 residues. V was pared by 2 bases and J by 0 bases, with 17 bases between. Germline V gives CDR1 GTSNPN, CDR2 SVGIG (reference sequence). The CDR3 is CAWSRSILKSSGNTIYF. The CDR3 DNA sequence: TGTGCCTGGAGTCGGTCGATCTTAAAGAGCTCTGGAAACACCATATATTTT.

This chain uses TRBV5-1 with TRBJ2-2; a possible D gene is TRBD1 (5 bases). The CDR3 is made up of 14 amino acids. Germline assignment: CDR1 SGHRS and CDR2 YFSETQ. With 0 bases removed from V and 8 bases from J, the gap between germline ends came to 11 bases. The CDR3 reads CASSLALGQGELFF. CDR3 coding DNA: TGCGCCAGCAGCTTGGCCCTGGGGCAAGGGGAGCTGTTTTTT.

V gene TRBV6-5 combines with J gene TRBJ1-2; 7 nucleotides match TRBD1. Trimming at V came to 10 bases and at J to 2 bases, leaving 7 bases not matched to a gene. CDR3 size: 13 residues. Germline CDR1 and CDR2: MNHEY and SVGAGI. The CDR3 sequence: CAIRTGLNYGYTF. As DNA, the CDR3 is TGTGCCATCCGGACAGGACTAAACTATGGCTACACCTTC.

This clone appeared a single time. Other DNA variants within this sample encode the same CDR3. This rearrangement joins TRBV18 to TRBJ2-5; D is uncertain. This CDR3 is built from 12 residues. CDR1 and CDR2 from the germline V gene are KGHSH and LQKENI. The V end was cut by 3 bases, the J end by 0 bases, with 2 bases between. The DNA of the CDR3 is TGTGCCAGCTCACCCAACCAAGAGACCCAGTACTTC. Its translation is CASSPNQETQYF.

The chain recombines TRBV28 with TRBJ2-7; D gene uncertain. The CDR3 loop spans 11 amino acids. The germline V gene has CDR1 MDHEN and CDR2 SYDVKM. Trimming cost V 6 bases and J 7 bases, with 10 bases left between them. In DNA form, the CDR3 reads TGTGCCAGCAGCTCCTGGGGAGAGCAGTACTTC. Encoded protein: CASSSWGEQYF.

This clone is a singleton in its sample. The chain's CDR3 is CASSYGVTGETQYF. CDR3 in DNA: TGTGCCAGCAGTTACGGGGTCACAGGAGAGACCCAGTACTTC. V is TRBV6-6 and J is TRBJ2-5; D may be TRBD1 (5 bases). Germline values: CDR1 MNHNY, CDR2 SVGAGI (reference sequence). The CDR3 covers 14 residues. V was cut by 2 bases and J by 4 bases, with 11 bases left in between.

The rearrangement uses TRBV20-1 and TRBJ2-1; D remains unclear. V lost 7 bases to trimming and J lost 8 bases, with 6 bases between them. The germline gives CDR1 DFQATT, CDR2 SNEGSKA (reference sequence). The CDR3 runs to 9 residues. The CDR3 protein is CSVSDEQFF. The CDR3 bases are TGCAGTGTGTCAGATGAGCAGTTCTTC.

This clone was seen a few times. The chain carries TRBV5-7 and TRBJ2-3, with D tentatively TRBD1 (5 bases). TRBV5-7 is identified as an open reading frame with a role that is uncertain. The ends were cut back, 6 bases at V and 2 bases at J, with 19 bases in the middle. This CDR3 is 16 amino acids long. CDR3 nucleotides: TGTGCCAGCAACTTTCCCCAGGGAAGTTCCACAGATACGCAGTATTTT. Protein: CASNFPQGSSTDTQYF.